The clone carrying this T cell receptor beta chain was detected a few times. The responders that had proliferated, CFSE-low CD3+CD4+ and CD3+CD8+ cells, were sorted after the reaction. These data are taken from a study of graft-versus-host responses after intestinal transplantation. Study-wide context: Each transplant was multivisceral, liver-intestinal, or isolated intestinal. Tacrolimus and steroids were given for around three years to all recipients after anti-thymocyte globulin induction.

The repertoire was sequenced with immunoSEQ multiplex PCR; TCRdb's copy has only in-frame clones and lacks some. This table holds 13,000 or so clones, around 40% found once. Overall study results and limits: Allografts carried high graft-versus-host to host-versus-graft clonal ratios in patients having graft-donor T cell macrochimerism.

Trimming removed 3 bases from V and 3 bases from J; junction bases left unmatched: 10. Germline-derived CDR1 and CDR2 are LGHNA and YSLEER. This CDR3 has 19 amino acids. The rearrangement joins TRBV4-3 to TRBJ2-4; 14 nucleotides match TRBD2. The clonotype comes from a human patient who received an intestinal transplant. This specimen was alloreactive CD4+ T cells from a mixed lymphocyte reaction culture, taken before intestinal transplant. Subset meaning: CFSE-low proliferating T cells sorted from roughly six-day pre-transplant mixed lymphocyte reaction (GvH or HvG direction). CDR3 region: CASSHSIGTSGGFKNIQYF. CDR3 nucleotides: TGCGCCAGCAGCCACAGTATCGGGACTAGCGGGGGTTTCAAAAACATTCAGTACTTC.